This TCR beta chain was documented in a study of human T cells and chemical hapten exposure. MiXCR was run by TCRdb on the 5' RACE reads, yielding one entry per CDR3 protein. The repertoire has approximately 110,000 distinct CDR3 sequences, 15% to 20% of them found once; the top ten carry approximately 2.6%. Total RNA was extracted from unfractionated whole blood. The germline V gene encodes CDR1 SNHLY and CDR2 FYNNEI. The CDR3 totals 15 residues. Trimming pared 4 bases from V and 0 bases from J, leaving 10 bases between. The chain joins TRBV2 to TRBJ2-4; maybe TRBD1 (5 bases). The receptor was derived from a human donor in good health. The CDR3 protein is CASSGAGLAKNIQYF. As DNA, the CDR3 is TGTGCCAGCAGTGGGGCAGGGCTAGCCAAAAACATTCAGTACTTC.